This T cell receptor (beta chain) came from a study of shared T cell receptors in the human thymus. Trimming took off 2 bases at V and 3 bases at J, with 21 bases between the two ends. Germline CDR1 and CDR2: SGHNT and YYREEE (reference sequence). The CDR3 loop spans 17 amino acids. Assay: immunoSEQ multiplex PCR; the TCRdb copy retains only in-frame clones and omits some. The sample shows 450,000 to 650,000 clones, 75% to 85% of them seen only once. This clone appeared a single time. This sample also appeared in a second study, on human thymus T cells. That source adds: Having corrective surgery for congenital heart defects, healthy Finnish infants were the ones who donated. Thymus pieces cut out during corrective heart surgery were the tissue that was used. Thymic and blood repertoires showed apparently biased V and J gene usage. The related literature has documented a marked overlap of thymic repertoires among unrelated individuals.

This clonotype was obtained from a boy under three years old with a congenital heart defect. The J gene is TRBJ2-7, the V gene TRBV5-4; D possibly corresponds to TRBD1 (6 bases). Sequenced: thymocytes. The CDR3 reads CASSLGQTPTHYYEQYF. The CDR3 DNA is TGTGCCAGCAGCTTAGGACAGACCCCGACGCACTACTACGAGCAGTACTTC.